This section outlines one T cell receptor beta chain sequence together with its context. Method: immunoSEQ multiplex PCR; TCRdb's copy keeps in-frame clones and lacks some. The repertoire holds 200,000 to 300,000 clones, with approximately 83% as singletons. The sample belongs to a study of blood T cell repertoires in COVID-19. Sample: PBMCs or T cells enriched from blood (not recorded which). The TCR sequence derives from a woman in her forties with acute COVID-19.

As DNA, the CDR3 is TGTGCCAGCAGCCTTCAAGTTAGCGACAATGAGCAGTTCTTC. Protein product: CASSLQVSDNEQFF. J is TRBJ2-1 and V is TRBV7-9; a weak D match, TRBD2 (5 bases). This CDR3 region has 14 residues. Deletions cut 5 bases from V and 5 bases from J, with 13 bases between. Germline loops: CDR1 SEHNR, CDR2 FQNEAQ (reference sequence).